These 9 T cell receptor beta chains originate from one sample sequenced in a study of blood T cell repertoires in COVID-19. Generated by immunoSEQ multiplex PCR, the TCRdb table keeps only in-frame clones and is missing some. The repertoire consists of some 250,000 clones, with roughly 88% occurring once and the leading ten covering 27%. Sequenced material: peripheral blood. The receptor source for this set is a man in his forties or fifties with acute or convalescent COVID-19.

As regards this clone: Other DNA variants within this sample encode the same CDR3. The chain links TRBV6-5 to TRBJ2-3; D is undetermined. This CDR3 has 12 residues. Germline V gene sequence: CDR1 MNHEY, CDR2 SVGAGI. V lost 4 bases, J lost 3 bases, and 5 bases lay in between. DNA of the CDR3: TGTGCCAGCAGTTTTAGAACAGATACGCAGTATTTT. Translating gives CASSFRTDTQYF.

The chain carries TRBV7-6 and TRBJ2-2, with D maybe TRBD1 (5 bases). The CDR3 runs to 16 residues. The V end was cut by 1 base, the J end by 0 bases, with 9 bases between. Per the germline V gene, CDR1 is SGHVS and CDR2 is FNYEAQ. The CDR3 nucleotides are TGTGCCAGCAGCTTAGATATAGGGGCGAACACCGGGGAGCTGTTTTTT. Its protein is CASSLDIGANTGELFF.

The rearrangement uses TRBV12-3 or TRBV12-4 and TRBJ1-1; D gene ambiguous. This CDR3 is 11 amino acids long. V shed 4 bases and J shed 6 bases, with 6 bases lying between them. CDR3 bases: TGTGCCAGCAGTTCGCGCCCTGAAGCTTTCTTT. Its protein is CASSSRPEAFF.

The chain joins TRBV7-2 to TRBJ2-1, with 7 bases matching TRBD2. With V trimmed by 0 bases and J by 7 bases, 6 bases remained unmatched. This CDR3 has 15 residues. Germline V gives CDR1 SGHTA, CDR2 FQGNSA. The CDR3 region is CASSLAGLVVNEQFF. In DNA form, the CDR3 reads TGTGCCAGCAGCTTAGCCGGACTAGTTGTAAATGAGCAGTTCTTC. The whole variable domain, filled in from reference TRBV7-2 and TRBJ2-1, reads GAGVSQSPSNKVTEKGKDVELRCDPISGHTALYWYRQSLGQGLEFLIYFQGNSAPDKSGLPSDRFSAERTGGSVSTLTIQRTQQEDSAVYLCASSLAGLVVNEQFFGPGTRLTVL.

J is TRBJ2-7 and V is TRBV5-5; D is ambiguous. V lost 0 bases to trimming and J lost 2 bases, with 15 bases between them. CDR3 size: 16 residues. Germline CDR1 SGHKS, CDR2 YYEKEE (reference sequence). CDR3 sequence (DNA): TGTGCCAGCAGCTTGGCGGTCTCAACAGTTACCTACGAGCAGTACTTC. This codes for CASSLAVSTVTYEQYF.

This chain connects TRBV4-1 to TRBJ1-2; a weak D match, TRBD1 (6 bases). The CDR3 is made up of 16 amino acids. Germline V gene lookup returns CDR1 MGHRA and CDR2 YSYEKL. Trimming stripped 4 bases from V and 2 bases from J, with 17 bases between. The DNA of the CDR3 is TGCGCCAGCAGCCTGACCCTCACAGGGTTCAACTATGGCTACACCTTC. It specifies CASSLTLTGFNYGYTF.

This chain links TRBV7-2 with TRBJ1-5; D unresolved. The CDR3 extends over 14 amino acids. Trimming took off 2 bases at V and 3 bases at J, with 8 bases between the two ends. Germline V gene sequence: CDR1 SGHTA, CDR2 FQGNSA. CDR3 DNA sequence: TGTGCCAGCAGCTTATTCGGTCTCAATCAGCCCCAGCATTTT. It is translated as CASSLFGLNQPQHF.

This clone has only a few counts. The V and J genes are TRBV27 and TRBJ2-7, with D perhaps TRBD2 (6 bases). This CDR3 has 14 residues. Germline values: CDR1 MNHEY, CDR2 SMNVEV (reference sequence). V was pared by 1 base and J by 3 bases, with 10 bases between. The CDR3 DNA follows: TGTGCCAGCAGTTTATATAGCGGAAGCTACGAGCAGTACTTC. It codes for CASSLYSGSYEQYF.

The rearrangement uses TRBV28 and TRBJ2-3; 12 positions match TRBD2. The CDR3 has 15 residues. V gave up 6 bases and J gave up 2 bases; unmatched junction bases: 3. Germline V lookup: CDR1 MDHEN, CDR2 SYDVKM. In DNA, the CDR3 is TGTGCCAGCAGCGGACTAGCGGGATACACAGATACGCAGTATTTT. It specifies CASSGLAGYTDTQYF.